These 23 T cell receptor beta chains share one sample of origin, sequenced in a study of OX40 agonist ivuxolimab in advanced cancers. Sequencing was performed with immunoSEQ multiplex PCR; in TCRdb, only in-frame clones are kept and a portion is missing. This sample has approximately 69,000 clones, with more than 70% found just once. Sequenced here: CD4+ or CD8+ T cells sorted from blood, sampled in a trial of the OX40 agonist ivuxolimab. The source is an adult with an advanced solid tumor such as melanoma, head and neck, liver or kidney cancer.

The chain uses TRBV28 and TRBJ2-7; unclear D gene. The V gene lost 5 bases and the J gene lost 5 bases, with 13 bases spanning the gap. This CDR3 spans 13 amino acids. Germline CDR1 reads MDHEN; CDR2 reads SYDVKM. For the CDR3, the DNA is TGTGCCAGCAGTGACGCCGTCGTAGACGAGCAGTACTTC. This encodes CASSDAVVDEQYF.

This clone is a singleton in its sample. The CDR3 DNA reads TGTGCCAGCTCACCGCGGACTAGCGGTGATACCGGGGAGCTGTTTTTT. Translation: CASSPRTSGDTGELFF. The chain carries TRBV18 and TRBJ2-2; TRBD2 matches at 10 bases. Germline V gene sequence: CDR1 KGHSH, CDR2 LQKENI. V was pared by 3 bases and J by 5 bases, with 6 bases of the junction left unmatched. This CDR3 is 16 amino acids long. Full variable domain (missing parts from reference TRBV18 and TRBJ2-2): NAGVMQNPRHLVRRRGQEARLRCSPMKGHSHVYWYRQLPEEGLKFMVYLQKENIIDESGMPKERFSAEFPKEGPSILRIQQVVRGDSAAYFCASSPRTSGDTGELFFGEGSRLTVL.

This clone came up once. The CDR3 DNA is TGTGCCAGTAGTATAGACGGGACAGTTTACAATGAGCAGTTCTTC. It codes for CASSIDGTVYNEQFF. The J gene is TRBJ2-1, the V gene TRBV19, with 7 positions matching TRBD1. V lost 0 bases to trimming and J lost 4 bases; unmatched junction nucleotides: 3. The CDR3 is made up of 15 amino acids. Germline loops: CDR1 LNHDA, CDR2 SQIVND (reference sequence).

The CDR3: CASSGGQGGGPYEQYF. The CDR3 nucleotides are TGTGCCAGCAGCGGCGGGCAGGGAGGCGGACCCTACGAGCAGTACTTC. The chain is built from TRBV5-4 and TRBJ2-7; TRBD2 is a possible D gene (6 bases). The CDR3 loop spans 16 amino acids. The V end was cut by 4 bases, the J end by 2 bases, with 19 bases between. Germline V gives CDR1 SGHNT, CDR2 YYREEE (reference sequence).

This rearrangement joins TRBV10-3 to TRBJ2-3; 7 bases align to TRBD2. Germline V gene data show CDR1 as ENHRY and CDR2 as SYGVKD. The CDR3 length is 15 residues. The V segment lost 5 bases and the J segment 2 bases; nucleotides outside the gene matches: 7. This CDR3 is CAISTGTITTDTQYF. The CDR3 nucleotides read TGTGCCATCAGTACGGGGACTATCACCACAGATACGCAGTATTTT.

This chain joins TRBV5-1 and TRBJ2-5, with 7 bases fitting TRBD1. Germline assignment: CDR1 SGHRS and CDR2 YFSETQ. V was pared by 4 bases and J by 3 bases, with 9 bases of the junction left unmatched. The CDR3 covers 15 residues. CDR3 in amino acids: CASSLMTGSEETQYF. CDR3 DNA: TGCGCCAGCAGCCTGATGACAGGGTCAGAAGAGACCCAGTACTTC.

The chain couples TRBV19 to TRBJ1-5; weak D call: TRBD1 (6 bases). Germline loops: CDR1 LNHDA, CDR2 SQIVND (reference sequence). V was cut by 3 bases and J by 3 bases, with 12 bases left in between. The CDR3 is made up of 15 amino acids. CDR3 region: CASSIGQRDNQPQHF. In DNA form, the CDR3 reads TGTGCCAGTAGTATCGGACAGCGGGACAATCAGCCCCAGCATTTT.

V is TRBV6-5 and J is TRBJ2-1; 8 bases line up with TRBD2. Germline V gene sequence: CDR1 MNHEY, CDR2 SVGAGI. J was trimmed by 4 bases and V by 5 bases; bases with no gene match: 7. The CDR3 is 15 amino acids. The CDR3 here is CASSPVSGGYNEQFF. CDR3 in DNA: TGTGCCAGCAGTCCGGTGAGCGGGGGTTACAATGAGCAGTTCTTC.

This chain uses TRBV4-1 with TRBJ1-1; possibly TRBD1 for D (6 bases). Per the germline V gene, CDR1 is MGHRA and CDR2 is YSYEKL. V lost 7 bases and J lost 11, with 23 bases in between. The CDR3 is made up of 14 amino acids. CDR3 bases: TGCGCCAGCACGCCTGGTCGGGGGGCGTTTAGGGCTTTCTTT. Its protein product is CASTPGRGAFRAFF.

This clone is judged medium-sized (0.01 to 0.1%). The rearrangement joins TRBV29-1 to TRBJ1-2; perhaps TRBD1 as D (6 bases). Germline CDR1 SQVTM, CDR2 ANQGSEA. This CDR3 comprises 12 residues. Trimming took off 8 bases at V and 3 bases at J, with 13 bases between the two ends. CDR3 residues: CSFRQDYYGYTF. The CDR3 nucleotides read TGCAGCTTCAGACAGGATTACTATGGCTACACCTTC.

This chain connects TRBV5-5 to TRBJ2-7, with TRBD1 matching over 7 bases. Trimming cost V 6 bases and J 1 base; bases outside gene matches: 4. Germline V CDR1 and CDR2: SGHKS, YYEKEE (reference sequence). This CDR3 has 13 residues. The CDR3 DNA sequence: TGTGCCAGCACCGACAGGGTTTCCTACGAGCAGTACTTC. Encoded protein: CASTDRVSYEQYF.

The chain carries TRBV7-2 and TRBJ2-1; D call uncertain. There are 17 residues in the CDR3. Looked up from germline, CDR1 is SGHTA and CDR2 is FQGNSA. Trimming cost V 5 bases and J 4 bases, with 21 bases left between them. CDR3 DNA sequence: TGTGCCAGCAGCCCTGGGCCCCTCGAGACCTTTTACAATGAGCAGTTCTTC. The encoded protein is CASSPGPLETFYNEQFF. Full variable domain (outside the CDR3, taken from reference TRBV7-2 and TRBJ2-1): GAGVSQSPSNKVTEKGKDVELRCDPISGHTALYWYRQSLGQGLEFLIYFQGNSAPDKSGLPSDRFSAERTGGSVSTLTIQRTQQEDSAVYLCASSPGPLETFYNEQFFGPGTRLTVL.

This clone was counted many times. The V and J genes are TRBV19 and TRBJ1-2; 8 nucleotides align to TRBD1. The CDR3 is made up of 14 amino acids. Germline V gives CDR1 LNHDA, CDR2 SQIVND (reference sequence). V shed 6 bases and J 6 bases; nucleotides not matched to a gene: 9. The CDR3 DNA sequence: TGTGCCAGTAGGGCCAGGGGGCGCCTGAATGGCTACACCTTC. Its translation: CASRARGRLNGYTF.

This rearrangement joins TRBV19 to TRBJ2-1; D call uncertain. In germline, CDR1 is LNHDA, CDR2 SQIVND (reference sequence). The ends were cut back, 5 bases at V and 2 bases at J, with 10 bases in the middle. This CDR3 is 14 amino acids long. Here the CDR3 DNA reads TGTGCCAGTAGTGTCGGGCCTGCCTACAATGAGCAGTTCTTC. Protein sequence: CASSVGPAYNEQFF. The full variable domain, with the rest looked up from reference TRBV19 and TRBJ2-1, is DGGITQSPKYLFRKEGQNVTLSCEQNLNHDAMYWYRQDPGQGLRLIYYSQIVNDFQKGDIAEGYSVSREKKESFPLTVTSAQKNPTAFYLCASSVGPAYNEQFFGPGTRLTVL.

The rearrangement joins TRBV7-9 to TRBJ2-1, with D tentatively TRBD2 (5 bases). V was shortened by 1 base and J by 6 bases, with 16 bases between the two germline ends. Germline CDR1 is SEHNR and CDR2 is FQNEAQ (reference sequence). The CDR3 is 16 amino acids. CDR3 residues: CASSLEVITRANEQFF. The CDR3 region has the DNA TGTGCCAGCAGCTTAGAGGTGATTACGCGGGCCAATGAGCAGTTCTTC.

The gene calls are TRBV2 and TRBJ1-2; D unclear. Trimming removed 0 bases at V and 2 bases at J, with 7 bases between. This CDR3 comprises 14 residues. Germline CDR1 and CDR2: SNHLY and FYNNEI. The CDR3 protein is CASSEARGNYGYTF. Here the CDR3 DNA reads TGTGCCAGCAGTGAAGCGCGGGGAAACTATGGCTACACCTTC. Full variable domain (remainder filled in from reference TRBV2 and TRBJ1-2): EPEVTQTPSHQVTQMGQEVILRCVPISNHLYFYWYRQILGQKVEFLVSFYNNEISEKSEIFDDQFSVERPDGSNFTLKIRSTKLEDSAMYFCASSEARGNYGYTFGSGTRLTVV.

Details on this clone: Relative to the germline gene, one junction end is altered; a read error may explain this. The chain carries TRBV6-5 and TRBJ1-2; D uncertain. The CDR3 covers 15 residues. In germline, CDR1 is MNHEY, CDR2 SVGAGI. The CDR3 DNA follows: TGTGCCAGCATTTACGGAAGATCAGCTAACTATGGCTACACCTTC. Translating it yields CASIYGRSANYGYTF.

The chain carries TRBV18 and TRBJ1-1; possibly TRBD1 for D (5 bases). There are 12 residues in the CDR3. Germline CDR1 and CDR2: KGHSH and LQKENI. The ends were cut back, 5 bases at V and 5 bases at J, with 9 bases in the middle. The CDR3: CASSITGTEAFF. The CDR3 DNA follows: TGTGCCAGCTCAATTACAGGAACTGAAGCTTTCTTT.

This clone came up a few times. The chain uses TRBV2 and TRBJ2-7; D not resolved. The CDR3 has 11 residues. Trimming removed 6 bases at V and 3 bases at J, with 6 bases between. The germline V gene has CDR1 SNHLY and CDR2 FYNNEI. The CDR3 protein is CASRYSYEQYF. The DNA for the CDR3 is TGTGCCAGCAGGTACAGCTACGAGCAGTACTTC.

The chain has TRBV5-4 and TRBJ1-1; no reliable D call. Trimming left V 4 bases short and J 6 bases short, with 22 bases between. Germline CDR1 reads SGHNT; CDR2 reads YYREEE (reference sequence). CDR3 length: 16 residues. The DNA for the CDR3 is TGTGCCAGCAGCCCAGCCCCTCGGACTCCTACCCCTGAAGCTTTCTTT. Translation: CASSPAPRTPTPEAFF.

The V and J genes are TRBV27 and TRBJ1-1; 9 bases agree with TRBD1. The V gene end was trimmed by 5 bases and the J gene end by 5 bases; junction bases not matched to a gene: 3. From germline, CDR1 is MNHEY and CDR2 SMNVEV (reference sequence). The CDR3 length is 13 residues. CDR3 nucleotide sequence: TGTGCCAGCAGTCACAGGGGGCCTACTGAAGCTTTCTTT. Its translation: CASSHRGPTEAFF.

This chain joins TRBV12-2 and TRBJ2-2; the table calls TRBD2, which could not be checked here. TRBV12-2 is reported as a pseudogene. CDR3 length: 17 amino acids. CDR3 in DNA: TGTGCAAGTCGCTTACGAGCCCTCGGGAGCGGGTCAATTGAGCTGTTTTTT. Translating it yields CASRLRALGSGSIELFF.

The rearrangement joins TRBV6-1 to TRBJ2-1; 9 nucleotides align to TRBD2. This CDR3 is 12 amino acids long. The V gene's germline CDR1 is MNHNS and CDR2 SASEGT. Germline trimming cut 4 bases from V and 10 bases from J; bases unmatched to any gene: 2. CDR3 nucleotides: TGTGCCAGCAGTGTAGCGGGAGAAGAGCAGTTCTTC. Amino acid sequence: CASSVAGEEQFF.